This TCR beta chain was found in a study of cytomegalovirus exposure and HLA in healthy donors. The CDR3 has 15 residues. Germline V gene data show CDR1 as KGHSH and CDR2 as LQKENI. With V trimmed by 5 bases and J by 2 bases, 5 bases remained unmatched. Overall study results and limits: V- and J-gene trimming of TCR beta was linked (in a later analysis) to a missense DCLRE1C variant. Later analysis identified over 15,000 TCR beta sequences associated with HLA alleles, using a false discovery rate threshold of 0.05.

As for the donors, each was a healthy bone marrow donor. In the PCR, 60 Vbeta and 13 Jbeta primers were used. Authors' processing steps: A later analysis counted tens of millions of unique TCR beta chains, some 10 million shared. Here immunoSEQ multiplex PCR was the method, and the copy in TCRdb shows in-frame clones only, minus some. That table supplies the V and J calls and clone size; D and trimming were determined from the DNA. The repertoire holds about 160,000 clones, with around 84% as singletons. This clone has only one observation. Its antigen is currently unknown. The V call is TRBV18, the J call TRBJ1-5; TRBD1 agrees at 8 bases. The sequenced material came from PBMCs. The source is a man aged 18 to 29 in good health and CMV-seropositive. The CDR3 loop reads CASSSGQGGNQPQHF. In nucleotides, the CDR3 is TGTGCCAGCTCATCCGGACAGGGTGGCAATCAGCCCCAGCATTTT.